The rows below give T cell receptor beta chains drawn from one sample of a study of cytomegalovirus exposure and HLA in healthy donors. This table comes from immunoSEQ multiplex PCR, and its TCRdb copy is limited to in-frame clones, with some not included. The table has 200,000 to 250,000 clones, 60% to 80% seen once. The sample was PBMCs. The receptors here all came from a woman aged 25-40 years in good health and CMV-seronegative. Both conserved end residues are part of each CDR3. The order of the fields is V gene, J gene, clone size, D gene, CDR3 protein, CDR3 DNA. The D gene is left open where the match is weak. Clone size, where shown, is once, few, many, or a class for clones that have expanded.

V: TRBV5-1
J: TRBJ1-2
size: NA
D: NA
CDR3: CASSVGRGLEGYTF
DNA: TGCGCCAGCAGCGTCGGTCGGGGACTGGAAGGCTACACCTTC

V: TRBV5-1
J: TRBJ2-4
size: NA
D: NA
CDR3: CASSLVFIGSQAKNIQYF
DNA: TGCGCCAGCAGCTTGGTATTTATTGGCAGTCAAGCCAAAAACATTCAGTACTTC

V: TRBV7-9
J: TRBJ1-4
size: NA
D: NA
CDR3: CASSPRQGGEEKLFF
DNA: TGTGCCAGCAGCCCCCGGCAGGGAGGAGAGGAAAAACTGTTTTTT

V: TRBV4-1
J: TRBJ2-7
size: NA
D: TRBD1
CDR3: CASSHRGQVLTYEQYF
DNA: TGCGCCAGCAGCCATCGCGGACAGGTTCTTACCTACGAGCAGTACTTC

V: TRBV9
J: TRBJ1-1
size: few
D: TRBD1
CDR3: CASSATGGTGVGAFF
DNA: TGTGCCAGCAGCGCAACGGGGGGGACAGGGGTCGGAGCTTTCTTT

V: TRBV6-5
J: TRBJ2-6
size: few
D: NA
CDR3: CASSNGLSGANVLTF
DNA: TGTGCCAGCAGTAATGGCCTCTCTGGGGCCAACGTCCTGACTTTC

V: TRBV18
J: TRBJ2-5
size: NA
D: NA
CDR3: CASSPLDSQETQYF
DNA: TGTGCCAGCTCACCACTAGACAGCCAAGAGACCCAGTACTTC

V: TRBV9
J: TRBJ2-3
size: NA
D: NA
CDR3: CASSVDSPTDTQYF
DNA: TGTGCCAGCAGCGTTGACAGCCCCACAGATACGCAGTATTTT

V: TRBV7-9
J: TRBJ1-5
size: once
D: NA
CDR3: CASSRDSDGQPQHF
DNA: TGTGCCAGCAGCCGAGACTCGGATGGTCAGCCCCAGCATTTT

V: TRBV9
J: TRBJ2-3
size: NA
D: TRBD2
CDR3: CASSVPSGGSDTQYF
DNA: TGTGCCAGCAGCGTCCCCAGCGGGGGTTCAGATACGCAGTATTTT

V: TRBV18
J: TRBJ2-1
size: NA
D: TRBD2
CDR3: CASSITSGVYNEQFF
DNA: TGTGCCAGCTCAATTACTAGCGGGGTATACAATGAGCAGTTCTTC

V: TRBV28
J: TRBJ1-2
size: few
D: TRBD1
CDR3: CASSYSTGGGDGYTF
DNA: TGTGCCAGCAGCTATTCGACAGGGGGCGGGGATGGCTACACCTTC

V: TRBV6-1
J: TRBJ2-7
size: NA
D: NA
CDR3: CASDRRSGEQYF
DNA: TGTGCCAGCGACAGGCGTTCTGGCGAGCAGTACTTC

V: TRBV2
J: TRBJ1-1
size: NA
D: NA
CDR3: CASTYWGENTEAFF
DNA: TGTGCCAGCACCTATTGGGGGGAGAACACTGAAGCTTTCTTT

V: TRBV5-1
J: TRBJ2-1
size: NA
D: TRBD2
CDR3: CASSLLAGNNEQFF
DNA: TGCGCCAGCAGCTTGCTAGCGGGCAACAATGAGCAGTTCTTC

V: TRBV13
J: TRBJ2-3
size: NA
D: TRBD2
CDR3: CASSLGGTTGWTDTQYF
DNA: TGTGCCAGCAGCTTAGGTGGGACTACGGGTTGGACAGATACGCAGTATTTT

V: TRBV2
J: TRBJ2-3
size: NA
D: TRBD2
CDR3: CASSVRGGNTDTQYF
DNA: TGTGCCAGCAGTGTTCGCGGGGGAAACACAGATACGCAGTATTTT

V: TRBV11-2
J: TRBJ2-7
size: few
D: TRBD2
CDR3: CASSLQTSGIDEQYF
DNA: TGTGCCAGCAGCTTACAGACTAGCGGGATTGACGAGCAGTACTTC

V: TRBV7-3
J: TRBJ2-7
size: NA
D: NA
CDR3: CASSSHVFGEQYF
DNA: TGTGCCAGCAGCTCGCATGTTTTCGGCGAGCAGTACTTC

V: TRBV12-2
J: TRBJ2-7
size: NA
D: NA
CDR3: CASRLANWLAGNSSYEQYF
DNA: TGTGCAAGTCGCTTAGCGAACTGGCTAGCGGGGAACTCTTCCTACGAGCAGTACTTC

V: TRBV27
J: TRBJ2-3
size: NA
D: NA
CDR3: CASSAPTPGSSTDTQYF
DNA: TGTGCCAGCAGTGCCCCCACCCCAGGCTCTAGCACAGATACGCAGTATTTT

V: TRBV5-5
J: TRBJ1-2
size: NA
D: NA
CDR3: CASSPSPGALNYGYTF
DNA: TGTGCCAGCAGCCCATCCCCAGGGGCCCTTAACTATGGCTACACCTTC

V: TRBV10-3
J: TRBJ2-7
size: few
D: TRBD2
CDR3: CAISWERGPYEQYF
DNA: TGTGCCATCAGCTGGGAGCGGGGCCCCTACGAGCAGTACTTC

V: TRBV6-5
J: TRBJ2-2
size: once
D: TRBD2
CDR3: CASSSTSEAGELFF
DNA: TGTGCCAGCAGTTCGACTAGCGAAGCCGGGGAGCTGTTTTTT

V: TRBV27
J: TRBJ2-1
size: NA
D: NA
CDR3: CASSFRGYEQFF
DNA: TGTGCCAGCAGTTTTAGGGGGTATGAGCAGTTCTTC

V: TRBV29-1
J: TRBJ1-2
size: NA
D: TRBD1
CDR3: CSVEDLPGQGNYGYTF
DNA: TGCAGCGTTGAAGATCTGCCAGGACAGGGCAACTATGGCTACACCTTC

V: TRBV28
J: TRBJ1-2
size: NA
D: NA
CDR3: CASSLVVIGSEITNYGYTF
DNA: TGTGCCAGCAGTTTGGTTGTTATTGGGTCGGAGATAACTAACTATGGCTACACCTTC

V: TRBV5-8
J: TRBJ2-5
size: few
D: NA
CDR3: CASSFPGETQYF
DNA: TGTGCCAGCAGTTTCCCGGGGGAGACCCAGTACTTC

V: TRBV6-5
J: TRBJ1-3
size: NA
D: TRBD1
CDR3: CASRKQGQGGNTIYF
DNA: TGTGCCAGCAGAAAACAGGGACAGGGAGGAAACACCATATATTTT

V: TRBV30
J: TRBJ2-7
size: few
D: NA
CDR3: CAWSVSAGRSYEQYF
DNA: TGTGCCTGGAGTGTCTCGGCAGGGAGGTCCTACGAGCAGTACTTC

V: TRBV7-9
J: TRBJ2-1
size: NA
D: TRBD2
CDR3: CASSPHPSGIYNEQFF
DNA: TGTGCCAGCAGCCCTCACCCTAGCGGGATCTACAATGAGCAGTTCTTC

V: TRBV7-2
J: TRBJ2-3
size: once
D: TRBD2
CDR3: CASSTPGLAGSWDTDTQYF
DNA: TGTGCCAGCAGCACACCGGGACTAGCGGGAAGTTGGGACACAGATACGCAGTATTTT

V: TRBV6-5
J: TRBJ2-7
size: NA
D: NA
CDR3: CASSYGPDPYEQYF
DNA: TGTGCCAGCAGTTACGGGCCGGATCCCTACGAGCAGTACTTC

V: TRBV27
J: TRBJ2-7
size: NA
D: NA
CDR3: CASTTIGSEQYF
DNA: TGTGCCAGCACCACGATTGGGAGCGAGCAGTACTTC

V: TRBV7-8
J: TRBJ2-7
size: NA
D: NA
CDR3: CASSRGGDRISYEQYF
DNA: TGTGCCAGCAGCCGGGGGGGGGACAGAATATCCTACGAGCAGTACTTC

V: TRBV19
J: TRBJ2-1
size: NA
D: NA
CDR3: CASSLRTDNEQFF
DNA: TGTGCCAGTAGTCTCCGGACAGACAATGAGCAGTTCTTC